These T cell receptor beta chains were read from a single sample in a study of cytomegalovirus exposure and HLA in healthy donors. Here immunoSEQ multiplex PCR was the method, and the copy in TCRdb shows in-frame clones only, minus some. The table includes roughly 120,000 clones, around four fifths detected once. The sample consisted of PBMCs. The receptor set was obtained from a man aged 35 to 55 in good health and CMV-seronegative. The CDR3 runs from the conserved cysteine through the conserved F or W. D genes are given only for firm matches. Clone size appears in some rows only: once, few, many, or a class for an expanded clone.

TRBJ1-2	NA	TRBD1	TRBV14	TGTGCCAGCAGCCAAGACCAGGGGGCGGTTTATGGCTACACCTTC	CASSQDQGAVYGYTF
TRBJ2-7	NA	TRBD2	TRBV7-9	TGTGCCAGCACCCCTGGACTAGCGGGAGGGTACGAGCAGTACTTC	CASTPGLAGGYEQYF
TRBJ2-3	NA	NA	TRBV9	TGTGCCAGCTCTCGGGGCACAGATACGCAGTATTTT	CASSRGTDTQYF
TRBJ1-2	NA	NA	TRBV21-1	TGTGCCAGCGGAGACTATGGCTACACCTTC	CASGDYGYTF
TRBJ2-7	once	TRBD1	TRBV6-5	TGTGCCAGCAGTTACTCCGGGACAGGGGTCTACGAGCAGTACTTC	CASSYSGTGVYEQYF
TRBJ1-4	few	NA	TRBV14	TGTGCCAGCAGCCAACTCGATCGCGGGTATAATGAAAAACTGTTTTTT	CASSQLDRGYNEKLFF
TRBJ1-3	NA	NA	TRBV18	TGTGCCAGCTCACCGGGGGCATCACTGCGAAACACCATATATTTT	CASSPGASLRNTIYF
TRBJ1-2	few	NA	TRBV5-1	TGCGCCAGCAGCTTGACGGGGAGCTATGGCTACACCTTC	CASSLTGSYGYTF
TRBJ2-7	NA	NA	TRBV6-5	TGTGCCAGCAGTTACGCCAGCTCCTACGAGCAGTACTTC	CASSYASSYEQYF
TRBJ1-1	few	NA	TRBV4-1	TGCGCCTCCTCCCCGGGGAACACTGAAGCTTTCTTT	CASSPGNTEAFF
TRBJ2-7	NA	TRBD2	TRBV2	TGTGCCAGCAGGGGGGGGATATACGAGCAGTACTTC	CASRGGIYEQYF
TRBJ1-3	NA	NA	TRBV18	TGTGCCAGCTCCCCCCGGAGGGATGGAAACACCATATATTTT	CASSPRRDGNTIYF
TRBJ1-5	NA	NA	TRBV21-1	TGTGCCAGCAGCCAGGTCAGGGGCCATCAGCCCCAGCATTTT	CASSQVRGHQPQHF
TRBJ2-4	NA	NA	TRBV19	TGTGCCAGTAGTACCATTCCGGGGGTAGCCAAAAACAGTCAGTACTTC	CASSTIPGVAKNSQYF
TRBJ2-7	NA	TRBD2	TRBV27	TGTGCCAGCAGTTTCGGGCTAGCGGGAGGCACCGAGCAGTACTTC	CASSFGLAGGTEQYF
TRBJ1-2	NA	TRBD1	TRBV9	TGTGCCAGCAGCGTAGTTGGAGGGGGCGATGGCTACACCTTC	CASSVVGGGDGYTF
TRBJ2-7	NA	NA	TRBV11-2	TGTGCCAGCAGCTTAGACCTGTCGCGGGGATCCTACGAGCAGTACTTC	CASSLDLSRGSYEQYF
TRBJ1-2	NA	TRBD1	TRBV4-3	TGCGCCAGCAGCCAAGATGAACAGGGGGATGGCTACACCTTC	CASSQDEQGDGYTF
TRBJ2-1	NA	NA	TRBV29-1	TGCAGCGTTGGTGAGCTTTACCCCTACAATGAGCAGTTCTTC	CSVGELYPYNEQFF
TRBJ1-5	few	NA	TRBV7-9	TGTGCCAGCAGCTCCGGGATGGGGTTCTCTTGGAATCAGCCCCAGCATTTT	CASSSGMGFSWNQPQHF
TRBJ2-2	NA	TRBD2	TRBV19	TGTGCCAGTCGTAGCGGGAGTCGAACCGGGGAGCTGTTTTTT	CASRSGSRTGELFF
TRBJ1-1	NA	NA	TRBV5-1	TGCGCCAGCAGCAAGGGACACGAGAACACTGAAGCTTTCTTT	CASSKGHENTEAFF
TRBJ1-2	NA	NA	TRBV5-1	TGCGCCAGCAGCCCCCAGGACGGGGGGCCCTATGGCTACACCTTC	CASSPQDGGPYGYTF
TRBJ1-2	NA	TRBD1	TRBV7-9	TGTGCCAGCAGCCAGGGTATGGACAGGGCTCTCTATGGCTACACCTTC	CASSQGMDRALYGYTF
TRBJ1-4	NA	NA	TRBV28	TGTGCCAGCAGCCGGCAGGCGAATGAAAAACTGTTTTTT	CASSRQANEKLFF
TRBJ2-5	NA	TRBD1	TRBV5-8	TGTGCCAGCAGCTTAAGGACAGGGGTGTTAGAGACCCAGTACTTC	CASSLRTGVLETQYF
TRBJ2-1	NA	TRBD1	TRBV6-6	TGTGCCAGCAACAGGGGGCCCGGCGGGAATGAGCAGTTCTTC	CASNRGPGGNEQFF
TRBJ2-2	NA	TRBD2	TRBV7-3	TGTGCCAGCAGCTCGGGGATGAGCGGGAGGCCATACACCGGGGAGCTGTTTTTT	CASSSGMSGRPYTGELFF
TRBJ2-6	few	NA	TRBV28	TGTGCCAGCGTAGGGGGGGGGTTCTCTGGGGCCAACGTCCTGACTTTC	CASVGGGFSGANVLTF
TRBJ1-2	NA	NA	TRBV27	TGTGCCAGCAGTTTATGGGCCGGATTCTATGGCTACACCTTC	CASSLWAGFYGYTF
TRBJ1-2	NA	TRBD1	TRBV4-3	TGCGCCAGCAGCCAGACGGGACAGGGGGCAGGCTATGGCTACACCTTC	CASSQTGQGAGYGYTF
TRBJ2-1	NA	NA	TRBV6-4	TGTGCCAGCAGTCCCGACTGGTCCTCCTACAATGAGCAGTTCTTC	CASSPDWSSYNEQFF
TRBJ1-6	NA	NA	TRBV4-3	TGCGCCAGCAGCCTGGGAGGGGGGGGTAATTCACCCCTCCACTTT	CASSLGGGGNSPLHF
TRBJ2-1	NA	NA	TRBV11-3	TGTGCCAGCAGCTTAGCGGAGGGTGCCGACAATGAGCAGTTCTTC	CASSLAEGADNEQFF
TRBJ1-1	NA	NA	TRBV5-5	TGTGCCAGCAGCCAGGCGATCAGAAACACTGAAGCTTTCTTT	CASSQAIRNTEAFF
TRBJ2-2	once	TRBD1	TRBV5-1	TGCGCCAGCAGCTTGTCTCGGGACAGGGAAATTAAACCGAACACCGGGGAGCTGTTTTTT	CASSLSRDREIKPNTGELFF
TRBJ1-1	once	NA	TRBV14	TGTGCCAGCAGCCCCAAGAGGTTGACTGAAGCTTTCTTT	CASSPKRLTEAFF
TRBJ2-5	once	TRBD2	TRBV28	TGTGCCAGCAGTTCGGGCGGGAGCTCAGAGACCCAGTACTTC	CASSSGGSSETQYF
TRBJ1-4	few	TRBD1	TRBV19	TGTGCCAGTAGTAGACAGGGCGGTGAAAAACTGTTTTTT	CASSRQGGEKLFF
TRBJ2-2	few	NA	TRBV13	TGTGCCAGCAGCTCCCGCGGGCAGAACACCGGGGAGCTGTTTTTT	CASSSRGQNTGELFF
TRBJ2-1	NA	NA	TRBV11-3	TGTGCCAGCAGCTTAGATTCGGGGACCTACAATGAGCAGTTCTTC	CASSLDSGTYNEQFF
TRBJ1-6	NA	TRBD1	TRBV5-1	TGCGCCAGCAGCTCCCTTATAACAGGGGGCAATTCACCCCTCCACTTT	CASSSLITGGNSPLHF
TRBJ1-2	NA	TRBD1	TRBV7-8	TGTGCCAGCAGCTTAGCGCCCTTGGGCAGGGGGCTGGGTATGGTAAACTATGGCTACACCTTC	CASSLAPLGRGLGMVNYGYTF
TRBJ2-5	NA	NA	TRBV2	TGTGCCAGCAGTAAGACAGCAAACCAAGAGACCCAGTACTTC	CASSKTANQETQYF
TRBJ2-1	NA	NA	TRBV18	TGTGCCAGCTCCCCAGGGCGCAATGAGCAGTTCTTC	CASSPGRNEQFF
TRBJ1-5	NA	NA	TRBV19	TGTGCCAGTAGTATTGCCACGGGGGTCAATCAGCCCCAGCATTTT	CASSIATGVNQPQHF
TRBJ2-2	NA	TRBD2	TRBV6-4	TGTGCCAGCAGAATACTAGCGGGGAACACCGGGGAGCTGTTTTTT	CASRILAGNTGELFF
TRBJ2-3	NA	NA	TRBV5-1	TGCGCCAGCAGCTTGAGTCTCGCCGGGGATACGCAGTATTTT	CASSLSLAGDTQYF
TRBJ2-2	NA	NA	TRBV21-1	TGTGCCAGCAGCAAACAATCCCGACAGGGGTTGACCGGGGAGCTGTTTTTT	CASSKQSRQGLTGELFF
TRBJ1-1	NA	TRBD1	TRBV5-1	TGCGCCAGCAGCCCACAACCCACAGGGGCCCCAGGTACTGAAGCTTTCTTT	CASSPQPTGAPGTEAFF
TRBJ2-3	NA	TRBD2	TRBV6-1	TGTGCCAGCAGTGAATCGGGTAGCGGGGGGTCGGGGGGCACGCAGTATTTT	CASSESGSGGSGGTQYF
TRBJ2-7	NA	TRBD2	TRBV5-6	TGTGCCAGCAGCTTCACTAGCGGGAGGACCGAGCAGTACTTC	CASSFTSGRTEQYF
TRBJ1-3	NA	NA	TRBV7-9	TGTGCCAGCATCATGGGAGCTGGAAACACCATATATTTT	CASIMGAGNTIYF
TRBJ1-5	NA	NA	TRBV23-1	TGCGCCATGCGGGGGGCTAGGAGCAATCAGCCCCAGCATTTT	CAMRGARSNQPQHF